These 30 T cell receptor beta chains were all obtained from the same sample, sequenced in a study of OX40 agonist ivuxolimab in advanced cancers. Assay used: immunoSEQ multiplex PCR; TCRdb lists only in-frame clones, some missing. The sample has tens of thousands of clones, 90% seen once. The source material was CD4+ or CD8+ T cells sorted from blood, sampled in a trial of the OX40 agonist ivuxolimab. All receptors derive from an adult with an advanced solid tumor such as melanoma, head and neck, liver or kidney cancer.

The CDR3 DNA reads as TGTGCCAGCAGATCCCAGGGAAACTATGGCTACACCTTC. This translates into CASRSQGNYGYTF. J is TRBJ1-2 and V is TRBV6-5; the D gene is possibly TRBD1 (5 bases). The CDR3 is made up of 13 amino acids. V lost 6 bases, J lost 2 bases, and 10 bases lay in between. CDR1 and CDR2 from the germline V gene are MNHEY and SVGAGI.

This chain uses TRBV9 with TRBJ1-1; D perhaps matches TRBD1 (6 bases). Trimming cost V 4 bases and J 1 base, with 11 bases left between them. CDR3 length: 14 amino acids. Per germline, CDR1 SGDLS and CDR2 YYNGEE. The CDR3 protein is CASSPSTGNTEAFF. The DNA for the CDR3 is TGTGCCAGCAGCCCATCGACAGGGAACACTGAAGCTTTCTTT.

The chain couples TRBV2 to TRBJ2-7, with 14 bases identical to TRBD2. The germline gives CDR1 SNHLY, CDR2 FYNNEI. The CDR3 covers 15 residues. The J segment lost 4 bases and the V segment lost 4 bases, leaving 3 bases of the junction unmatched. CDR3 loop: CASSARTSGRYEQYF. The CDR3 bases are TGTGCCAGCAGTGCTAGGACTAGCGGGAGGTACGAGCAGTACTTC.

The chain recombines TRBV5-1 with TRBJ1-4; D is ambiguous. CDR1 and CDR2 (germline): SGHRS, YFSETQ. The V end lost 0 bases, the J end lost 8 bases, and 17 bases lay between the germline ends. This CDR3 has 16 amino acids. Here the CDR3 DNA reads TGCGCCAGCAGCTTGGTGTCGGGAGGGTTAGGCGAAAAACTGTTTTTT. It codes for CASSLVSGGLGEKLFF. The full variable domain, with the rest looked up from reference TRBV5-1 and TRBJ1-4, is KAGVTQTPRYLIKTRGQQVTLSCSPISGHRSVSWYQQTPGQGLQFLFEYFSETQRNKGNFPGRFSGRQFSNSRSEMNVSTLELGDSALYLCASSLVSGGLGEKLFFGSGTQLSVL.

CDR3 sequence reads: CASTIGGSNTGELFF. In DNA, the CDR3 is TGTGCCAGTACTATAGGGGGATCGAACACCGGGGAGCTGTTTTTT. The chain couples TRBV7-2 to TRBJ2-2, with a possible D match to TRBD1 (6 bases). Germline CDR1 reads SGHTA; CDR2 reads FQGNSA. Trimming cost V 9 bases and J 0 bases, with 14 bases left between them. The CDR3 is made up of 15 amino acids.

The chain is built from TRBV6-1 and TRBJ2-7; no clear D. The CDR3 runs to 11 residues. Trimming pared 6 bases from V and 1 base from J, leaving 4 bases between. CDR1 and CDR2 (germline): MNHNS, SASEGT. The CDR3 DNA is TGTGCCAGCAGCAGATCCTACGAGCAGTACTTC. Protein: CASSRSYEQYF.

This clone was seen once. The CDR3 bases are TGTGCCAGCAGCGATTACGGGACAGGGGGCTACGAGCAGTACTTC. It specifies CASSDYGTGGYEQYF. The chain recombines TRBV6-5 with TRBJ2-7, with TRBD1 matching over 11 bases. The CDR3 covers 15 residues. J gave up 3 bases and V 6 bases, and 7 bases lay outside the gene matches. Per germline, CDR1 MNHEY and CDR2 SVGAGI.

The chain combines TRBV19 with TRBJ2-1, with 10 bases that match TRBD2. The junction had 9 bases not matched to a gene; V was cut back by 3 bases and J by 1 base. CDR1 and CDR2 (germline): LNHDA, SQIVND (reference sequence). The CDR3 has 18 residues. DNA of the CDR3: TGTGCCAGTAGTATTCCCGGAAGACTAGCGGGTTCCTACAATGAGCAGTTCTTC. This gives the protein CASSIPGRLAGSYNEQFF.

The DNA of the CDR3 is TGTGCCAGCAGCTTAGACTTAAAGGGCACCGGGGAGCTGTTTTTT. This gives the protein CASSLDLKGTGELFF. V and J are TRBV7-8 and TRBJ2-2; the D is unclear. Trimming left V 1 base short and J 4 bases short, with 10 bases between. Germline CDR1 and CDR2: SGHVS and FQNEAQ. The CDR3 sequence is 15 residues long. Together with reference TRBV7-8 and TRBJ2-2, the CDR3 gives the full variable domain: GAGVSQSPRYKVAKRGQDVALRCDPISGHVSLFWYQQALGQGPEFLTYFQNEAQLDKSGLPSDRFFAERPEGSVSTLKIQRTQQEDSAVYLCASSLDLKGTGELFFGEGSRLTVL.

V usage is TRBV11-3 and J usage is TRBJ2-1; 7 nucleotides line up with TRBD2. Germline-derived CDR1 and CDR2 are SGHNT and YENEEA. Germline trimming cut 5 bases from V and 14 bases from J; bases unmatched to any gene: 21. The CDR3 extends over 16 amino acids. In DNA form, the CDR3 reads TGTGCCAGCAGCGCAGACCCAGGTGGGGACTACCGTTGGAAGTTCTTC. Its translation: CASSADPGGDYRWKFF.

The table lists this clone with a count of one. This chain links TRBV7-2 with TRBJ1-6; D is undetermined. The CDR3 consists of 13 residues. Germline values: CDR1 SGHTA, CDR2 FQGNSA. The germline V and J ends were trimmed by 2 bases and 11 bases, with 10 bases remaining between them. The chain's CDR3 is CASSLSLTAPLHF. For the CDR3, the DNA is TGTGCCAGCAGCTTATCGTTAACGGCACCCCTCCACTTT. Complete variable domain (other parts from reference TRBV7-2 and TRBJ1-6): GAGVSQSPSNKVTEKGKDVELRCDPISGHTALYWYRQSLGQGLEFLIYFQGNSAPDKSGLPSDRFSAERTGGSVSTLTIQRTQQEDSAVYLCASSLSLTAPLHFGNGTRLTVT.

This chain uses TRBV7-9 with TRBJ1-2, with D hard to call. The ends were cut back, 7 bases at V and 4 bases at J, with 16 bases in the middle. Germline loops: CDR1 SEHNR, CDR2 FQNEAQ (reference sequence). This CDR3 has 14 residues. CDR3 sequence reads: CASNPGEASYGYTF. For the CDR3, the DNA is TGTGCCAGCAACCCGGGAGAGGCTAGCTATGGCTACACCTTC. The complete variable domain, with remaining parts taken from reference TRBV7-9 and TRBJ1-2, reads DTGVSQNPRHKITKRGQNVTFRCDPISEHNRLYWYRQTLGQGPEFLTYFQNEAQLEKSRLLSDRFSAERPKGSFSTLEIQRTEQGDSAMYLCASNPGEASYGYTFGSGTRLTVV.

V gene TRBV5-1 combines with J gene TRBJ2-3; D gene uncertain. Trimming removed 0 bases from V and 2 bases from J, with 10 bases in between. Germline CDR1 is SGHRS and CDR2 is YFSETQ. This CDR3 has 15 residues. The CDR3 coding sequence is TGCGCCAGCAGCTTGGGCGGCAGTCCCACAGATACGCAGTATTTT. Its protein is CASSLGGSPTDTQYF.

The chain joins TRBV6-1 to TRBJ1-1; 9 nucleotides line up with TRBD1. Germline trimming cut 6 bases from V and 4 bases from J; bases unmatched to any gene: 6. CDR1 is MNHNS and CDR2 is SASEGT in the germline V gene. The CDR3 has 14 amino acids. This CDR3 is CASRIGQGTTEAFF. Here the CDR3 DNA reads TGTGCCAGCAGGATTGGACAGGGGACCACTGAAGCTTTCTTT.

The V and J genes are TRBV6-1 and TRBJ1-2, with 9 bases that match TRBD1. Germline V gene data show CDR1 as MNHNS and CDR2 as SASEGT. The CDR3 consists of 15 residues. The V segment lost 5 bases and the J segment 4 bases; nucleotides outside the gene matches: 8. The CDR3 loop is CASSLDRGGGYGYTF. In DNA form, the CDR3 reads TGTGCCAGCAGTCTGGACAGGGGCGGGGGCTATGGCTACACCTTC.

The V gene is TRBV11-2, the J gene TRBJ2-1, with 9 positions matching TRBD2. J gave up 7 bases and V 3 bases, and 4 bases lay outside the gene matches. Germline CDR1 SGHAT, CDR2 FQNNGV. CDR3 length: 14 residues. The CDR3 region has the DNA TGTGCCAGCAGCTTGGGGACTAGCATGAATGAGCAGTTCTTC. Amino acid sequence: CASSLGTSMNEQFF.

V gene TRBV11-2 combines with J gene TRBJ1-2; the D is unclear. Germline V gene lookup returns CDR1 SGHAT and CDR2 FQNNGV. The CDR3 totals 13 residues. V was clipped by 1 base and J by 8 bases, with 11 bases between them. CDR3 protein: CASSLAPGLGYTF. CDR3 nucleotides: TGTGCCAGCAGCTTAGCTCCGGGGTTAGGCTACACCTTC.

In this sample, this clone turned up once. Here the CDR3 DNA reads TGCGCCAGCAGCTTGGGGCGGGAGACCCAGTACTTC. This sequence encodes CASSLGRETQYF. The chain employs TRBV5-1 and TRBJ2-5; D uncertain. The CDR3 covers 12 residues. V shed 0 bases and J shed 5 bases, with 5 bases lying between them. Germline V gives CDR1 SGHRS, CDR2 YFSETQ.

This sequence joins TRBV2 and TRBJ2-6, with a tentative D call TRBD1 (5 bases). Germline assignment: CDR1 SNHLY and CDR2 FYNNEI. The CDR3 has 16 amino acids. The ends were cut back, 7 bases at V and 2 bases at J, with 15 bases in the middle. The CDR3 sequence: CASTTTRVAGANVLTF. For the CDR3, the DNA is TGTGCCAGCACTACAACCAGGGTAGCTGGGGCCAACGTCCTGACTTTC.

This clone was counted a single time. V is TRBV6-1 and J is TRBJ1-4; TRBD1 might be the D (5 bases). The ends were cut back, 5 bases at V and 8 bases at J, with 15 bases in the middle. Germline V gene sequence: CDR1 MNHNS, CDR2 SASEGT. The CDR3 length is 14 residues. Written as DNA, the CDR3 is TGTGCCAGCAGTACACTGACCGGGGCCGAAAAACTGTTTTTT. Its protein is CASSTLTGAEKLFF.

The CDR3 reads CAWSVRSSQPQHF. In DNA form, the CDR3 reads TGTGCCTGGAGTGTACGAAGTTCGCAGCCCCAGCATTTT. The V call is TRBV30, the J call TRBJ1-5; D gene uncertain. V was pared by 0 bases and J by 7 bases, with 10 bases between. Germline V gene data show CDR1 as GTSNPN and CDR2 as SVGIG (reference sequence). This CDR3 spans 13 amino acids.

This chain uses TRBV7-3 with TRBJ1-2; D not certain. The CDR3 length is 13 residues. Germline V gene sequence: CDR1 SGHTA, CDR2 FQGTGA. V lost 2 bases and J 5 bases, leaving 9 bases between the germline ends. CDR3 bases: TGTGCCAGCAGCTTAGGTGGGGAGTATGGCTACACCTTC. Translating it yields CASSLGGEYGYTF.

CDR3: CASSLGLFTDTQYF. The CDR3, as DNA: TGTGCCAGCAGCTTAGGGCTTTTCACAGATACGCAGTATTTT. The chain uses TRBV7-2 and TRBJ2-3; no clear D. The CDR3 extends over 14 amino acids. The germline gives CDR1 SGHTA, CDR2 FQGNSA. V was trimmed by 1 base and J by 2 bases, leaving 7 bases between them.

This clone was seen just once. The chain links TRBV28 to TRBJ1-2; weak D call: TRBD1 (6 bases). The ends were cut back, 4 bases at V and 4 bases at J, with 13 bases in the middle. The CDR3 sequence is 14 residues long. Germline assignment: CDR1 MDHEN and CDR2 SYDVKM. CDR3 sequence reads: CASSSAGAGYGYTF. The CDR3, as DNA: TGTGCCAGCAGTTCGGCAGGGGCGGGCTATGGCTACACCTTC.

This chain uses TRBV5-4 with TRBJ1-3; 7 nucleotides line up with TRBD1. The trim removed 3 bases at V and 2 bases at J, leaving 8 bases unmatched. The CDR3 has 16 residues. The V gene's germline CDR1 is SGHNT and CDR2 YYREEE (reference sequence). The CDR3 is CASSSPGQQTGNTIYF. The CDR3 DNA sequence: TGTGCCAGCAGCTCACCGGGACAGCAAACTGGAAACACCATATATTTT.

The V call is TRBV15, the J call TRBJ1-1, with D possibly being TRBD1 (5 bases). The CDR3 runs 14 residues. Trimming took off 5 bases at V and 10 bases at J, with 20 bases between the two ends. The germline CDR1 and CDR2 sequences are LNHNV and YYDKDF (reference sequence). CDR3: CATSLTTWGSGAFF. The DNA for the CDR3 is TGTGCCACCAGCCTCACCACGTGGGGGAGTGGAGCTTTCTTT.

This clone was detected many times. The chain links TRBV27 to TRBJ2-5; 8 bases match TRBD1. Germline V CDR1 and CDR2: MNHEY, SMNVEV (reference sequence). The CDR3 sequence is 14 residues long. Trimming removed 5 bases from V and 4 bases from J; junction bases left unmatched: 6. This CDR3 is CASSQDRGGETQYF. Written as DNA, the CDR3 is TGTGCCAGCAGTCAAGACAGGGGCGGAGAGACCCAGTACTTC.

The chain employs TRBV4-1 and TRBJ2-3; 9 bases fit TRBD2. Germline V CDR1 and CDR2: MGHRA, YSYEKL. The CDR3 runs 16 residues. With V trimmed by 1 base and J by 6 bases, 8 bases remained unmatched. The CDR3, as DNA: TGCGCCAGCAGCCAAGGGTGGGAGCGGGGGGTGGATACGCAGTATTTT. Its protein is CASSQGWERGVDTQYF.

This clone was observed a handful of times. The chain joins TRBV2 to TRBJ1-2; TRBD1 matches 11 bases. Germline CDR1 reads SNHLY; CDR2 reads FYNNEI. This CDR3 is 18 amino acids long. The trim removed 2 bases at V and 7 bases at J, leaving 15 bases unmatched. This CDR3 is CASSERSRGQGVTSGYTF. The DNA for the CDR3 is TGTGCCAGCAGTGAAAGGTCCCGGGGACAGGGGGTTACTAGTGGCTACACCTTC.

The chain uses TRBV19 and TRBJ2-3; possible D gene TRBD2, 7 bases. Trimming left V 3 bases short and J 0 bases short, with 13 bases between. Germline loops: CDR1 LNHDA, CDR2 SQIVND (reference sequence). The CDR3 loop spans 16 amino acids. The CDR3 DNA is TGTGCCAGTAGTATCTCGGCGGGGGCCAGCACAGATACGCAGTATTTT. Its protein is CASSISAGASTDTQYF.